This section outlines one T cell receptor (beta chain) sequence together with its context. Its antigen remains unidentified. The CDR3 is made up of 14 amino acids. The germline V and J ends were trimmed by 1 base and 5 bases, with 11 bases remaining between them. Germline V lookup: CDR1 MNHNS, CDR2 SASEGT. The time point here: blood 4 weeks post-SBRT, at nephrectomy. This sample's treatment: 15 Gy SBRT to primary tumor, nephrectomy 4 weeks later. Nephrectomy followed 15 Gy stereotactic body radiation by 4 weeks. The tumor was a clear cell renal cell carcinoma. This sample is drawn from a study of radiation and T cells in renal cell carcinoma. Study results and limitations: From baseline, blood top tumor clonotypes peaked at 2 weeks post-radiation. Baseline intratumoral clonotype presence is unknown without pretreatment biopsies.

Sequencing used immunoSEQ multiplex PCR; TCRdb keeps in-frame clones, though not all of them. The sample holds about 90,000 clones, approximately 82% seen once. The gene calls are TRBV6-1 and TRBJ1-2; perhaps TRBD1 as D (5 bases). The receptor was derived from a man aged 60 to 69 with renal cell carcinoma. The sample here was blood, taken from a patient whose treatment included radiotherapy and nephrectomy. This chain's CDR3 is CASSEGGGRYGYTF. The DNA for the CDR3 is TGTGCCAGCAGTGAAGGTGGGGGACGGTATGGCTACACCTTC.